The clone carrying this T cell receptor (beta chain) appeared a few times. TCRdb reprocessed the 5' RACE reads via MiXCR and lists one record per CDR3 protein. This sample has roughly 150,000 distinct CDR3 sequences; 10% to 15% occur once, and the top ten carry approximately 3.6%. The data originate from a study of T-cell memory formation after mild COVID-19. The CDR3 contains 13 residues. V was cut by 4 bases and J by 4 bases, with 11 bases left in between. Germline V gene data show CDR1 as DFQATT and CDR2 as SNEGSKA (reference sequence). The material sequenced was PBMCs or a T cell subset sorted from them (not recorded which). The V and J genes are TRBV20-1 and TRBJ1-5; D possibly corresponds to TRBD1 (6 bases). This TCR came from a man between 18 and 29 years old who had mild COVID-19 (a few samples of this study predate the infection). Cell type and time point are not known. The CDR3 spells CSAKGETNQPQHF. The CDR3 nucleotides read TGCAGTGCTAAGGGGGAAACTAATCAGCCCCAGCATTTT.